Listed below are T cell receptor beta chains from one sample, sequenced in a study of T cell changes during pregnancy in multiple sclerosis. Data came from immunoSEQ multiplex PCR; TCRdb stores just in-frame clones and leaves some out. This sample has about 30,000 clones; about 92% occur once, and the top ten carry 5% to 6%. Sequencing used CD8+ T cells from peripheral blood mononuclear cells, obtained before pregnancy. These receptors all come from a female donor with multiple sclerosis, enrolled in a pregnancy study. The CDR3 runs from the conserved cysteine through the conserved F or W. Each record gives: D gene, clone size, CDR3 length, J gene, V gene, CDR3 DNA, CDR3 protein. D genes are given only for firm matches. Not every row has a clone size; where given, it reads once, few, many or a size class.

D: TRBD1
size: few
length: 18
J: TRBJ1-1
V: TRBV5-8
DNA: TGTGCCAGCAGCCCGCCGGGACAGGGTACGTTTTGGAACACTGAAGCTTTCTTT
CDR3: CASSPPGQGTFWNTEAFF

D: -
size: -
length: 14
J: TRBJ2-3
V: TRBV7-9
DNA: TGTGCCAGCAGCTTGGCGGGGCACACAGATACGCAGTATTTT
CDR3: CASSLAGHTDTQYF

D: TRBD2
size: -
length: 15
J: TRBJ2-7
V: TRBV19
DNA: TGTGCCAGTAGGATAAGCGGGGGGGATACCTACGAGCAGTACTTC
CDR3: CASRISGGDTYEQYF

D: TRBD1
size: -
length: 15
J: TRBJ1-6
V: TRBV19
DNA: TGTGCCAGTAGTTCCGCTTGGGACAGCAATTCACCCCTCCACTTT
CDR3: CASSSAWDSNSPLHF

D: TRBD2
size: -
length: 18
J: TRBJ2-3
V: TRBV6-1
DNA: TGTGCCAGCAGTGAAGCCAACCTAGCGGGAGGGCCATCAGATACGCAGTATTTT
CDR3: CASSEANLAGGPSDTQYF

D: TRBD2
size: -
length: 15
J: TRBJ2-2
V: TRBV7-9
DNA: TGTGCCAGCAGTTTTAGCGGGAGGAACACCGGGGAGCTGTTTTTT
CDR3: CASSFSGRNTGELFF

D: -
size: -
length: 12
J: TRBJ2-1
V: TRBV7-9
DNA: TGTGCCAGCAGCTTAGCTCGCAATGAGCAGTTCTTC
CDR3: CASSLARNEQFF

D: -
size: -
length: 12
J: TRBJ2-2
V: TRBV7-8
DNA: TGTGCCAGCAGCCACATACTAGGGGAGCTGTTTTTT
CDR3: CASSHILGELFF

D: TRBD1
size: -
length: 13
J: TRBJ2-7
V: TRBV29-1
DNA: TGCAGCGTCGGGACAGGTGAAACCTACGAGCAGTACTTC
CDR3: CSVGTGETYEQYF

D: TRBD2
size: -
length: 16
J: TRBJ2-7
V: TRBV6-1
DNA: TGTGCCAGCAGTGAACCGATAGCGGGAAGCTCCTACGAGCAGTACTTC
CDR3: CASSEPIAGSSYEQYF

D: -
size: -
length: 18
J: TRBJ1-1
V: TRBV5-1
DNA: TGCGCCAGCAGCTTGGAACAGGGACCTTCTAGGATGAACACTGAAGCTTTCTTT
CDR3: CASSLEQGPSRMNTEAFF

D: -
size: -
length: 14
J: TRBJ2-7
V: TRBV5-1
DNA: TGCGCCAGCAGCTTGGCAGGGGCCACCTACGAGCAGTACTTC
CDR3: CASSLAGATYEQYF

D: TRBD1
size: -
length: 17
J: TRBJ1-1
V: TRBV18
DNA: TGTGCCAGCTCACCCGAGGACAGGGCCAGAATGAACACTGAAGCTTTCTTT
CDR3: CASSPEDRARMNTEAFF

D: -
size: -
length: 16
J: TRBJ1-5
V: TRBV18
DNA: TGTGCCAGCTCACCACTCCCTCATGAGGGCAATCAGCCCCAGCATTTT
CDR3: CASSPLPHEGNQPQHF

D: -
size: -
length: 14
J: TRBJ1-1
V: TRBV4-2
DNA: TGTGCCAGCAGCCAATCAAGCCTGAACACTGAAGCTTTCTTT
CDR3: CASSQSSLNTEAFF

D: -
size: once
length: 14
J: TRBJ1-1
V: TRBV5-8
DNA: TGTGCCAGCAGCTTGGTCTTGGCAAACACTGAAGCTTTCTTT
CDR3: CASSLVLANTEAFF

D: TRBD2
size: -
length: 15
J: TRBJ2-5
V: TRBV4-1
DNA: TGCGCCAGCAGCTACCCTACTAGCGGCAAAGAGACCCAGTACTTC
CDR3: CASSYPTSGKETQYF

D: TRBD2
size: -
length: 17
J: TRBJ2-6
V: TRBV10-2
DNA: TGCGCCAGCAGCCCTTTGGGGAGGGAATCTGGGGCCAACGTCCTGACTTTC
CDR3: CASSPLGRESGANVLTF

D: -
size: -
length: 15
J: TRBJ2-1
V: TRBV27
DNA: TGTGCCAGCAGTTTTGAGGGAATCGCCTACAATGAGCAGTTCTTC
CDR3: CASSFEGIAYNEQFF

D: TRBD1
size: -
length: 15
J: TRBJ2-2
V: TRBV7-9
DNA: TGTGCCAGCAGCTTGGGACAGGGGAACACCGGGGAGCTGTTTTTT
CDR3: CASSLGQGNTGELFF

D: -
size: -
length: 12
J: TRBJ2-5
V: TRBV6-1
DNA: TGTGCCAGCAGCGTACTAAGCGAGACCCAGTACTTC
CDR3: CASSVLSETQYF

D: -
size: -
length: 15
J: TRBJ1-2
V: TRBV2
DNA: TGTGCCAGCAGTGAAGGACAGGCTTACGACTATGGCTACACCTTC
CDR3: CASSEGQAYDYGYTF

D: -
size: -
length: 16
J: TRBJ2-1
V: TRBV9
DNA: TGTGCCAGCAGCCCCCGAGCCAGCGGGTCTTACAATGAGCAGTTCTTC
CDR3: CASSPRASGSYNEQFF

D: -
size: -
length: 17
J: TRBJ2-3
V: TRBV5-8
DNA: TGTGCCAGCAGCCTGGTTTCGAGGGGGTCCCTCACAGATACGCAGTATTTT
CDR3: CASSLVSRGSLTDTQYF